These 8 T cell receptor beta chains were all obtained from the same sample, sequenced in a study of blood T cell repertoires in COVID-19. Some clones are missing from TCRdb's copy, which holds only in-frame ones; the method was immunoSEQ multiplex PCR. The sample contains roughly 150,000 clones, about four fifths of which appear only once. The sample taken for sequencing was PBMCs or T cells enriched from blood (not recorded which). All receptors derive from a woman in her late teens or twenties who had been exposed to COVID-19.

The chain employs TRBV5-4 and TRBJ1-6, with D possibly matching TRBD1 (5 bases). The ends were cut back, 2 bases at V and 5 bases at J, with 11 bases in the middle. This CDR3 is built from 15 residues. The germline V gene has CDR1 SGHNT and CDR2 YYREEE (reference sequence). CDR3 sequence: CASSFGTSNNSPLHF. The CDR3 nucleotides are TGTGCCAGCAGCTTCGGGACTTCGAATAATTCACCCCTCCACTTT.

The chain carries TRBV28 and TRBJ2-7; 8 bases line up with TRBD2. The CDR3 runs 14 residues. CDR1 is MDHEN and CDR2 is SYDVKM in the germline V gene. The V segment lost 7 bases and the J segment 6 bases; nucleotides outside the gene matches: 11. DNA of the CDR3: TGTGCCAGCAAACCAAGCGGGAGAAAGGGCGAGCAGTACTTC. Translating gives CASKPSGRKGEQYF. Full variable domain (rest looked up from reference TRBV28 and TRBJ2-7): DVKVTQSSRYLVKRTGEKVFLECVQDMDHENMFWYRQDPGLGLRLIYFSYDVKMKEKGDIPEGYSVSREKKERFSLILESASTNQTSMYLCASKPSGRKGEQYFGPGTRLTVT.

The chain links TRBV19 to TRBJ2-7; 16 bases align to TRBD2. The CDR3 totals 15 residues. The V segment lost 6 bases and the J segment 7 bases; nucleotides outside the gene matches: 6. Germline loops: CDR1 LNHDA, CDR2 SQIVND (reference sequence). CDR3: CASSGTSGRAGEQYF. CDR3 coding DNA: TGTGCCAGTAGCGGGACTAGCGGGAGGGCCGGTGAGCAGTACTTC.

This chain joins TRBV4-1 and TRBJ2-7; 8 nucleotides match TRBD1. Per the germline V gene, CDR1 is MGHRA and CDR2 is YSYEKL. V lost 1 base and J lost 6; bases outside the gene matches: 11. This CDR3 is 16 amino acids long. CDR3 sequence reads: CASSQVGTGQLAEQYF. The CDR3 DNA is TGCGCCAGCAGCCAAGTAGGGACAGGCCAACTCGCCGAGCAGTACTTC.

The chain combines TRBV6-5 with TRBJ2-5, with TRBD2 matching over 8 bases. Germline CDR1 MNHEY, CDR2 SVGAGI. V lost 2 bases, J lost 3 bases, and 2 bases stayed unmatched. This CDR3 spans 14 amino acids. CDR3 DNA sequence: TGTGCCAGCAGTTACGGGACTAGTAAAGAGACCCAGTACTTC. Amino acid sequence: CASSYGTSKETQYF.

The DNA of the CDR3 is TGCGCCAGCAGCTTCGGACAGGGCTACACTGAAGCTTTCTTT. Translated, it gives CASSFGQGYTEAFF. This chain connects TRBV5-1 to TRBJ1-1; TRBD1 matches at 8 bases. This CDR3 has 14 residues. Per the germline V gene, CDR1 is SGHRS and CDR2 is YFSETQ. The J segment lost 3 bases and the V segment lost 2 bases, leaving 3 bases of the junction unmatched.

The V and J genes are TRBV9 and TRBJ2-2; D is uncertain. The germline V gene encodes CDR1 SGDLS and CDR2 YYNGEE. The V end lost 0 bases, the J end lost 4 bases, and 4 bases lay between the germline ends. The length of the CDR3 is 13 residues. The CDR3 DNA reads TGTGCCAGCAGCGTAGTAATCACCGGGGAGCTGTTTTTT. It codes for CASSVVITGELFF. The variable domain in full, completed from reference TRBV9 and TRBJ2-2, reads DSGVTQTPKHLITATGQRVTLRCSPRSGDLSVYWYQQSLDQGLQFLIQYYNGEERAKGNILERFSAQQFPDLHSELNLSSLELGDSALYFCASSVVITGELFFGEGSRLTVL.

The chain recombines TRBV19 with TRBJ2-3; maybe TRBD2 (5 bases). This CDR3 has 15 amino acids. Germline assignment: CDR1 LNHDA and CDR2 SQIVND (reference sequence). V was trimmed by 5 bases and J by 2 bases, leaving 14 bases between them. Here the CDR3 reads CASSVSGIPTDTQYF. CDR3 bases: TGTGCCAGTAGTGTGTCGGGGATACCCACAGATACGCAGTATTTT.